The 22 T cell receptor beta chains presented below share a single source sample, sequenced in a study of OX40 agonist ivuxolimab in advanced cancers. Method: immunoSEQ multiplex PCR; TCRdb's copy keeps in-frame clones and lacks some. The table includes tens of thousands of clones, roughly 86% detected once. The input for sequencing was CD4+ or CD8+ T cells sorted from blood, taken in a trial of the OX40 agonist ivuxolimab. The receptors were sampled from an adult with an advanced solid tumor such as melanoma, head and neck, liver or kidney cancer.

The chain couples TRBV7-2 to TRBJ2-2; tentative D call: TRBD2 (5 bases). Trimming removed 2 bases at V and 0 bases at J, with 7 bases between. The CDR3 is 15 residues long. Germline loops: CDR1 SGHTA, CDR2 FQGNSA. CDR3 DNA sequence: TGTGCCAGCAGCTTAAGCGGTACGAACACCGGGGAGCTGTTTTTT. This gives the protein CASSLSGTNTGELFF.

The chain uses TRBV7-9 and TRBJ2-5, with TRBD1 as a possible D gene (6 bases). V shed 3 bases and J shed 2 bases, with 16 bases lying between them. This CDR3 region has 16 residues. CDR1 and CDR2 from the germline V gene are SEHNR and FQNEAQ (reference sequence). As DNA, the CDR3 is TGTGCCAGCAGCTTGATACAGGGTATGCGTCAAGAGACCCAGTACTTC. Protein product: CASSLIQGMRQETQYF.

The V and J genes are TRBV30 and TRBJ2-5, with 9 positions matching TRBD1. This CDR3 is built from 14 residues. With 2 bases clipped from V and 5 bases from J, the junction kept 6 bases outside the gene matches. The germline CDR1 and CDR2 sequences are GTSNPN and SVGIG (reference sequence). This CDR3 is CAWSLTGGEETQYF. The CDR3 region has the DNA TGTGCCTGGAGTCTTACAGGGGGCGAGGAGACCCAGTACTTC. The full variable domain, with the rest looked up from reference TRBV30 and TRBJ2-5, is SQTIHQWPATLVQPVGSPLSLECTVEGTSNPNLYWYRQAAGRGLQLLFYSVGIGQISSEVPQNLSASRPQDRQFILSSKKLLLSDSGFYLCAWSLTGGEETQYFGPGTRLLVL.

The V call is TRBV15, the J call TRBJ1-2; a weak D match, TRBD1 (6 bases). V lost 0 bases and J 4 bases, leaving 15 bases between the germline ends. The CDR3 is 16 amino acids. Germline V gene sequence: CDR1 LNHNV, CDR2 YYDKDF (reference sequence). CDR3 coding DNA: TGTGCCACCAGCAGAGAACCGAGACAGGAGGGCTATGGCTACACCTTC. This translates into CATSREPRQEGYGYTF.

This clone appeared once. The V gene is TRBV7-3, the J gene TRBJ2-5; 8 positions match TRBD2. Germline CDR1 is SGHTA and CDR2 is FQGTGA. The CDR3 sequence is 13 residues long. Trimming at V came to 3 bases and at J to 5 bases, leaving 2 bases not matched to a gene. Here the CDR3 DNA reads TGTGCCAGCAGCTTCGGGAGGGAGGAGACCCAGTACTTC. Protein sequence: CASSFGREETQYF. The full variable domain, with the rest looked up from reference TRBV7-3 and TRBJ2-5, is GAGVSQTPSNKVTEKGKYVELRCDPISGHTALYWYRQSLGQGPEFLIYFQGTGAADDSGLPNDRFFAVRPEGSVSTLKIQRTERGDSAVYLCASSFGREETQYFGPGTRLLVL.

This clone was observed once. The chain has TRBV18 and TRBJ1-2; a weak D match, TRBD1 (5 bases). CDR1 and CDR2 (germline): KGHSH, LQKENI. The germline V and J ends were trimmed by 6 bases and 4 bases, with 15 bases remaining between them. The CDR3 runs 14 residues. The CDR3 reads CASSKDTGPYGYTF. The DNA for the CDR3 is TGTGCCAGCTCTAAGGACACGGGGCCCTATGGCTACACCTTC.

The rearrangement links TRBV7-9 to TRBJ2-5, with D uncertain. V dropped 4 bases and J dropped 4 bases, with 10 bases sitting between them. Germline V gene lookup returns CDR1 SEHNR and CDR2 FQNEAQ (reference sequence). The CDR3 has 13 amino acids. Here the CDR3 reads CASSSRVSETQYF. CDR3 bases: TGTGCCAGCAGCTCACGAGTTTCAGAGACCCAGTACTTC.

The V call is TRBV4-1, the J call TRBJ1-6; a weak D match, TRBD1 (5 bases). The CDR3 length is 15 residues. V was cut by 5 bases and J by 10 bases, with 18 bases left in between. The germline V gene encodes CDR1 MGHRA and CDR2 YSYEKL. CDR3 amino acids: CASSVSPGGYSPLHF. CDR3 bases: TGCGCCAGCAGCGTTTCTCCCGGGGGGTACTCACCCCTCCACTTT.

The chain carries TRBV18 and TRBJ2-7, with D possibly being TRBD1 or TRBD2 (5 bases each). The CDR3 is 15 amino acids. Germline values: CDR1 KGHSH, CDR2 LQKENI. The V and J ends lost 2 bases and 4 bases respectively, with 15 bases between them. The CDR3 sequence: CASSPRGRELYEQYF. The CDR3 nucleotides read TGTGCCAGCTCACCAAGGGGACGGGAACTGTACGAGCAGTACTTC.

V usage is TRBV10-2 and J usage is TRBJ1-5; TRBD1 matches 7 bases. CDR3 length: 15 residues. Per the germline V gene, CDR1 is WSHSY and CDR2 is SAAADI. V trimming: 5 bases; J trimming: 4 bases; junction bases outside the gene matches: 8. CDR3 in DNA: TGCGCCAGCAGTAAGGGGACAGCCCAGAATCAGCCCCAGCATTTT. Its protein is CASSKGTAQNQPQHF.

This clone was observed a handful of times. The chain joins TRBV12-5 to TRBJ1-1; D gene ambiguous. Trimming stripped 2 bases from V and 1 base from J, with 5 bases between. CDR1 and CDR2 (germline): LGHNT, FRNRAP. This CDR3 spans 13 amino acids. The CDR3 here is CASGLSPNTEAFF. CDR3 coding DNA: TGTGCTAGTGGTTTGAGTCCGAACACTGAAGCTTTCTTT.

The CDR3 region has the DNA TGTGCCAGCAGCTCAGGACAGAATGTGCAGTACTTC. Protein product: CASSSGQNVQYF. The rearrangement joins TRBV7-9 to TRBJ2-7, with D perhaps matching TRBD1 (6 bases). The CDR3 extends over 12 amino acids. Looked up from germline, CDR1 is SEHNR and CDR2 is FQNEAQ (reference sequence). Between the trimmed V and J ends, which lost 4 bases and 9 bases, there was a span of 13 bases.

The J gene is TRBJ2-2, the V gene TRBV5-1, with D maybe TRBD2 (6 bases). This CDR3 has 16 residues. Trimming stripped 9 bases from V and 1 base from J, with 19 bases between. Germline assignment: CDR1 SGHRS and CDR2 YFSETQ. The DNA for the CDR3 is TGCGCCACAAGAGCCGGAGGCGGGGAGAACACCGGGGAGCTGTTTTTT. Translating gives CATRAGGGENTGELFF.

The V call is TRBV2, the J call TRBJ2-5, with 7 bases fitting TRBD2. This CDR3 spans 15 amino acids. Germline V gene data show CDR1 as SNHLY and CDR2 as FYNNEI. V gave up 7 bases and J gave up 5 bases; unmatched junction bases: 13. Written as DNA, the CDR3 is TGTGCCAGCAACTCTTTTGGGGAGGGCCGGGAGACCCAGTACTTC. This gives the protein CASNSFGEGRETQYF. Full variable domain (outside the CDR3, taken from reference TRBV2 and TRBJ2-5): EPEVTQTPSHQVTQMGQEVILRCVPISNHLYFYWYRQILGQKVEFLVSFYNNEISEKSEIFDDQFSVERPDGSNFTLKIRSTKLEDSAMYFCASNSFGEGRETQYFGPGTRLLVL.

J is TRBJ1-6 and V is TRBV7-9; the D is unclear. Germline CDR1 reads SEHNR; CDR2 reads FQNEAQ (reference sequence). With 5 bases removed from V and 4 bases from J, the gap between germline ends came to 18 bases. The CDR3 runs 17 residues. CDR3 DNA sequence: TGTGCCAGCAGCCCACGGGAGGCCGGCGGGTATAATTCACCCCTCCACTTT. Translating gives CASSPREAGGYNSPLHF.

The J gene is TRBJ1-1, the V gene TRBV28, with a weak D call TRBD1 (5 bases). Trimming pared 8 bases from V and 2 bases from J, leaving 15 bases between. CDR3 length: 14 amino acids. CDR1 and CDR2 (germline): MDHEN, SYDVKM. The CDR3 sequence is CASRYRRVNTEAFF. CDR3 coding DNA: TGTGCCAGCCGATATCGCAGGGTTAACACTGAAGCTTTCTTT. Full variable domain (missing parts from reference TRBV28 and TRBJ1-1): DVKVTQSSRYLVKRTGEKVFLECVQDMDHENMFWYRQDPGLGLRLIYFSYDVKMKEKGDIPEGYSVSREKKERFSLILESASTNQTSMYLCASRYRRVNTEAFFGQGTRLTVV.

This chain joins TRBV11-2 and TRBJ1-1, with D possibly matching TRBD1 (5 bases). CDR1 SGHAT and CDR2 FQNNGV come from the germline V gene. The CDR3 extends over 14 amino acids. The V and J ends lost 5 bases and 4 bases respectively, with 14 bases between them. In nucleotides, the CDR3 is TGTGCCAGCAGCGTAGGACACCAGAGCACTGAAGCTTTCTTT. It yields the protein CASSVGHQSTEAFF.

The chain carries TRBV11-2 and TRBJ2-7; TRBD2 agrees at 11 bases. The germline CDR1 and CDR2 sequences are SGHAT and FQNNGV. The CDR3 loop spans 15 amino acids. Germline trimming cut 5 bases from V and 3 bases from J; bases unmatched to any gene: 6. In nucleotides, the CDR3 is TGTGCCAGCAGCACGCGACTAGCGGGACACTACGAGCAGTACTTC. Residues: CASSTRLAGHYEQYF.

The J gene is TRBJ2-7, the V gene TRBV5-1, with D tentatively TRBD1 (6 bases). CDR3 length: 15 amino acids. The germline V gene encodes CDR1 SGHRS and CDR2 YFSETQ. The V gene lost 4 bases and the J gene lost 1 base, with 15 bases spanning the gap. DNA of the CDR3: TGCGCCAGCAGCCTGGGCGCAGGGGCGTCCTACGAGCAGTACTTC. Its translation: CASSLGAGASYEQYF.

The chain employs TRBV10-1 and TRBJ2-7, with D possibly being TRBD1 or TRBD2 (5 bases each). The germline V and J ends were trimmed by 8 bases and 3 bases, with 14 bases remaining between them. Germline V gives CDR1 WNHNN, CDR2 SYGVQD (reference sequence). CDR3 length equals 13 residues. Here the CDR3 reads CASRSGTNYEQYF. The CDR3 DNA follows: TGCGCCAGCCGGTCCGGGACCAACTACGAGCAGTACTTC.

V usage is TRBV27 and J usage is TRBJ2-5; 15 bases are a match to TRBD2. The germline CDR1 and CDR2 sequences are MNHEY and SMNVEV (reference sequence). V lost 3 bases and J lost 5; bases outside the gene matches: 7. The CDR3 spans 17 residues. This CDR3 is CASSLGGGLAGGETQYF. CDR3 in DNA: TGTGCCAGCAGTTTGGGGGGGGGACTAGCGGGAGGCGAGACCCAGTACTTC.

The V and J genes are TRBV6-5 and TRBJ1-5; 7 positions agree with TRBD1. This CDR3 has 13 amino acids. Germline lookup yields CDR1 MNHEY and CDR2 SVGAGI. Trimming removed 7 bases from V and 4 bases from J; junction bases left unmatched: 4. The CDR3 bases are TGTGCCAGCAAGGGGGCGCGTAATCAGCCCCAGCATTTT. Protein product: CASKGARNQPQHF.